The 20 T cell receptor beta chains listed next were all sequenced from one sample in a study of T cells of healthy individuals. In TCRdb, the 5' RACE reads were re-called with MiXCR into one record per CDR3 protein. The sample yields 40,000 to 60,000 distinct CDR3 sequences, about 15% seen once. These receptor sequences come from a human donor in good health.

Notes on this clonotype: A much more abundant neighbour one base away suggests this may be a read error. The J gene is TRBJ2-5, the V gene TRBV20-1, with no clear D. The CDR3 length is 14 residues. CDR1 is DFQATT and CDR2 is SNEGSKA in the germline V gene (reference sequence). The V gene lost 0 bases and the J gene lost 0 bases, with 8 bases spanning the gap. The CDR3 is CSARDRGYQETQYF. CDR3 in DNA: TGCAGTGCTAGAGATCGCGGATACCAAGAGACCCAGTACTTC.

The V and J genes are TRBV7-2 and TRBJ2-4; 7 bases map to TRBD1. V lost 4 bases to trimming and J lost 7 bases; unmatched junction nucleotides: 10. The CDR3 runs to 15 residues. The germline CDR1 and CDR2 sequences are SGHTA and FQGNSA. CDR3 sequence (DNA): TGTGCCAGCAGCTCGAACGTCGGACAGGCTAACATTCAGTACTTC. Its translation is CASSSNVGQANIQYF.

This chain links TRBV12-3 or TRBV12-4 with TRBJ2-3; D is perhaps TRBD2 (7 bases). The CDR3 runs 15 residues. V was trimmed by 3 bases and J by 5 bases, leaving 15 bases between them. The CDR3 here is CASSFGGGSGDTQYF. In DNA form, the CDR3 reads TGTGCCAGCAGTTTTGGGGGCGGGAGTGGAGATACGCAGTATTTT.

This clonotype showed up just a few times. This chain joins TRBV2 and TRBJ1-5; 9 bases are a match to TRBD1. V lost 6 bases and J lost 4; bases outside the gene matches: 7. CDR1 and CDR2 from the germline V gene are SNHLY and FYNNEI. This CDR3 is built from 15 residues. In DNA, the CDR3 is TGTGCCAGCAGAGGGGACAGGGCTCGTAATCAGCCCCAGCATTTT. Translating gives CASRGDRARNQPQHF.

This clonotype has only a few counts. The CDR3 spells CASSSDRAGANVLTF. The CDR3 coding sequence is TGTGCCAGCAGCTCCGACAGGGCTGGGGCCAACGTCCTGACTTTC. The chain carries TRBV11-2 and TRBJ2-6; 7 bases line up with TRBD1. The V segment lost 4 bases and the J segment 2 bases; nucleotides outside the gene matches: 2. The CDR3 totals 15 residues. CDR1 is SGHAT, CDR2 FQNNGV, per germline.

This clonotype was recorded at least ten times. The chain has TRBV10-3 and TRBJ1-1; TRBD1 agrees at 7 bases. V was pared by 10 bases and J by 1 base, with 6 bases of the junction left unmatched. Germline V gene sequence: CDR1 ENHRY, CDR2 SYGVKD. CDR3 length: 13 amino acids. This CDR3 is CATRQGPNTEAFF. The CDR3 DNA follows: TGTGCCACAAGACAGGGACCGAACACTGAAGCTTTCTTT.

At least ten counts were recorded for this clonotype. The V call is TRBV7-9, the J call TRBJ1-1, with TRBD1 as a possible D gene (5 bases). Per germline, CDR1 SEHNR and CDR2 FQNEAQ (reference sequence). The germline V and J ends were trimmed by 4 bases and 8 bases, with 17 bases remaining between them. This CDR3 has 14 residues. The CDR3 DNA is TGTGCCAGCAGCTCTGGTATTGGGACGTTAGAAGCTTTCTTT. It yields the protein CASSSGIGTLEAFF.

Turning to this clonotype: One end of the junction fails to match germline, which may point to a read error. The chain carries TRBV7-9 and TRBJ2-1; D not resolved. Germline V CDR1 and CDR2: SEHNR, FQNEAQ (reference sequence). CDR3 length: 14 residues. The CDR3 nucleotides read TGTGCCAGCAGCGCCACAGTCACCTACATTGAGCAGTTCTTC. Translating it yields CASSATVTYIEQFF.

This clonotype was found many times. Here the CDR3 reads CASSSNPGQLPHEQYF. In DNA form, the CDR3 reads TGTGCCAGCAGCTCTAACCCGGGACAGCTTCCTCACGAGCAGTACTTC. The rearrangement uses TRBV5-4 and TRBJ2-7; 7 bases agree with TRBD1. The CDR3 covers 16 residues. In germline, CDR1 is SGHNT, CDR2 YYREEE (reference sequence). V lost 3 bases to trimming and J lost 5 bases; unmatched junction nucleotides: 14.

This clonotype was recorded at least ten times. The chain is built from TRBV10-3 and TRBJ2-3, with D uncertain. Germline assignment: CDR1 ENHRY and CDR2 SYGVKD. Trimming removed 3 bases from V and 7 bases from J, with 11 bases in between. The CDR3 sequence is 13 residues long. The CDR3 loop reads CAISDHDVHTQYF. In DNA, the CDR3 is TGTGCCATCAGTGACCATGACGTGCATACGCAGTATTTT.

In this sample, this clonotype turned up a few times. The rearrangement uses TRBV11-2 and TRBJ2-7; maybe TRBD2 (5 bases). V was pared by 5 bases and J by 1 base, with 6 bases between. The CDR3 runs 12 residues. Germline-derived CDR1 and CDR2 are SGHAT and FQNNGV. The DNA of the CDR3 is TGTGCCAGCAGCCGCGGGTCCTACGAGCAGTACTTC. It is translated as CASSRGSYEQYF.

This clonotype occurred many times. This sequence joins TRBV7-9 and TRBJ1-6, with D unclear. The CDR3 sequence is 12 residues long. Germline CDR1 SEHNR, CDR2 FQNEAQ (reference sequence). V lost 5 bases and J lost 8, with 7 bases in between. In DNA, the CDR3 is TGTGCCAGCAGCCCGGCGGATTCACCCCTCCACTTT. Its protein product is CASSPADSPLHF.

This clonotype was counted at least ten times. The CDR3 coding sequence is TGTGCCAGCAGGCTCGCCCCGGGACAGGGTATAAACAATGAGCAGTTCTTC. This codes for CASRLAPGQGINNEQFF. The chain employs TRBV2 and TRBJ2-1; 9 bases match TRBD1. V was pared by 6 bases and J by 5 bases, with 14 bases of the junction left unmatched. The CDR3 spans 17 residues. Germline V lookup: CDR1 SNHLY, CDR2 FYNNEI. Combining the CDR3 with reference TRBV2 and TRBJ2-1 gives the whole variable domain EPEVTQTPSHQVTQMGQEVILRCVPISNHLYFYWYRQILGQKVEFLVSFYNNEISEKSEIFDDQFSVERPDGSNFTLKIRSTKLEDSAMYFCASRLAPGQGINNEQFFGPGTRLTVL.

This chain links TRBV12-3 or TRBV12-4 with TRBJ1-1, with D hard to call. The CDR3 totals 13 residues. V lost 1 base and J lost 3, with 6 bases in between. CDR3: CASSLGVHTEAFF. CDR3 sequence (DNA): TGTGCCAGCAGTTTAGGGGTGCACACTGAAGCTTTCTTT.

This clonotype has a count of ten or more. The chain is built from TRBV7-8 and TRBJ2-5; 7 positions agree with TRBD2. V gave up 5 bases and J gave up 5 bases; unmatched junction bases: 17. The CDR3 is 17 residues long. Looked up from germline, CDR1 is SGHVS and CDR2 is FQNEAQ. In DNA, the CDR3 is TGTGCCAGCAGCCCGGCGGCAGCGGGACCCCTCGGGGAGACCCAGTACTTC. It yields the protein CASSPAAAGPLGETQYF.

This clonotype showed up just a few times. The rearrangement uses TRBV4-1 and TRBJ2-2; 7 bases map to TRBD1. Germline assignment: CDR1 MGHRA and CDR2 YSYEKL. V was clipped by 2 bases and J by 10 bases; unmatched bases: 4. The CDR3 loop spans 13 amino acids. The CDR3 bases are TGCGCCAGCAGCCAAAACGACAGGGAGGAGCTGTTTTTT. Its protein product is CASSQNDREELFF.

This sequence joins TRBV19 and TRBJ2-1; D assignment may be TRBD1 or TRBD2 (6 bases each). CDR3 length equals 16 residues. Germline assignment: CDR1 LNHDA and CDR2 SQIVND (reference sequence). The germline V and J ends were trimmed by 1 base and 2 bases, with 12 bases remaining between them. The CDR3 loop reads CASSIVGGPPYNEQFF. The CDR3 DNA follows: TGTGCCAGTAGTATAGTGGGGGGCCCCCCCTACAATGAGCAGTTCTTC.

In nucleotides, the CDR3 is TGTGCCAGTAGTATCGCACTAGCGGCCCCCTACGAGCAGTACTTC. The encoded protein is CASSIALAAPYEQYF. The rearrangement uses TRBV19 and TRBJ2-7; 8 bases are shared with TRBD2. Germline loops: CDR1 LNHDA, CDR2 SQIVND (reference sequence). This CDR3 region has 15 residues. V lost 3 bases and J lost 2; bases outside the gene matches: 6.

This clonotype has just a few counts. The chain carries TRBV20-1 and TRBJ2-7; TRBD2 aligns across 7 bases. The CDR3 runs to 14 residues. CDR1 DFQATT and CDR2 SNEGSKA come from the germline V gene (reference sequence). With V trimmed by 3 bases and J by 3 bases, 8 bases remained unmatched. For the CDR3, the DNA is TGCAGTGCTAGCGCCAGCGGGGAAAACTACGAGCAGTACTTC. Encoded protein: CSASASGENYEQYF.

This clonotype has a count of ten or more. This sequence joins TRBV10-3 and TRBJ1-1; 7 nucleotides agree with TRBD1. The CDR3 has 14 residues. Germline V gene data show CDR1 as ENHRY and CDR2 as SYGVKD. Trimming took 10 bases from V and 0 from J; bases not matched to a gene: 8. The CDR3 nucleotides read TGTGCCACAGGGGGTGGGCTACTGAACACTGAAGCTTTCTTT. It specifies CATGGGLLNTEAFF.